The T cell receptor beta chain described here comes from a study of human T cells and chemical hapten exposure. Study as a whole: There were weekly diphenylcyclopropenone doses to the scalp for patients throughout the roughly 23-week study.

With regard to this clonotype: Its antigen is as yet unknown.

Germline CDR1 MNHEY, CDR2 SMNVEV (reference sequence). CDR3 length: 14 residues. Trimming cost V 6 bases and J 5 bases; bases outside gene matches: 6. Authors' data handling: With a range of about 23,224 to 750,000, the median per sample was roughly 97,000 TCRs. TCRdb re-analysed the RACE reads in MiXCR, keeping a single row per CDR3 protein. It is TCRdb's table, rather than the study itself, that gives the V and J calls and clone size. The sample lists around 260,000 distinct CDR3 sequences, about 9% occurring once. Notes on the study in general: Sensitization with DPC brought no change to TCRs above 1 in 1000 in frequency. Expanded TCR counts at PT1 were positively correlated with the patch test score.

Regarding time point: pre-sensitization, week 0. Sample treatment: therapeutic diphenylcyclopropenone sensitization with weekly scalp DPC. The sample in question was whole blood, obtained in connection with sensitization to the hapten diphenylcyclopropenone (DPC). The V gene is TRBV27, the J gene TRBJ1-1; TRBD1 matches at 10 bases. The clonotype comes from a woman between 35 and 50 years old with alopecia areata. Some clones in this sample may be carry-over from other donors' samples. The CDR3 DNA reads as TGTGCCAGCAGCTGGGGACAGGGGTTAACTGAAGCTTTCTTT. Translated, it gives CASSWGQGLTEAFF.